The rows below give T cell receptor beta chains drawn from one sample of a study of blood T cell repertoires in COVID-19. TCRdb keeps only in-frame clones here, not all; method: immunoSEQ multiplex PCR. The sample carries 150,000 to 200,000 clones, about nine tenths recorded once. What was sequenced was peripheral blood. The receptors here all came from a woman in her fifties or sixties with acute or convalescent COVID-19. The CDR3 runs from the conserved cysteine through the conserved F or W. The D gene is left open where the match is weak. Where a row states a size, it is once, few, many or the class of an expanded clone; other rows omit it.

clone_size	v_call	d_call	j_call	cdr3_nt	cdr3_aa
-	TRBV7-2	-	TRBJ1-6	TGTGCCAGCACCATAGACAAACAGGGTTGGTTCCCCCTCCACTTT	CASTIDKQGWFPLHF
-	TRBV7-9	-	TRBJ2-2	TGTGCCAGCAGCCACCGGGTTACGAACACCGGGGAGCTGTTTTTT	CASSHRVTNTGELFF
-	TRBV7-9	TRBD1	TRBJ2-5	TGTGCCAGCAGCCGGGACAGGGGGCGAGAGACCCAGTACTTC	CASSRDRGRETQYF
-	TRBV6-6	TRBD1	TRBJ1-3	TGTGCCAGCAGCACAGGGGCCGTCGGAAACACCATATATTTT	CASSTGAVGNTIYF
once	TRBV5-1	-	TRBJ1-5	TGCGCCAGCAGCTTGGCCCCGGACAGCGTAAATCAGCCCCAGCATTTT	CASSLAPDSVNQPQHF
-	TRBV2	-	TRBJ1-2	TGTGCCAGCAGTGGCCTTCGGGGTGTCATCTATGGCTACACCTTC	CASSGLRGVIYGYTF
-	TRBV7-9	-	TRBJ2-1	TGTGCCAGCAGCTTTTCATCCGGCAATGAGCAGTTCTTC	CASSFSSGNEQFF
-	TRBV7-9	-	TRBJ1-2	TGTGCCAGCAGCTTAATGGCAAATAACTATGGCTACACCTTC	CASSLMANNYGYTF
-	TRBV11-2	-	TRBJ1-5	TGTGCCAGCAGCTTAGAGGGGGGTAGCAATCAGCCCCAGCATTTT	CASSLEGGSNQPQHF
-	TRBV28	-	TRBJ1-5	TGTGCCAGCAGTATACGGGGAAGAAGCAATCAGCCCCAGCATTTT	CASSIRGRSNQPQHF
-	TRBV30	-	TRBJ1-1	TGTGCCTGGAGTGTAAAATCTCCAGAGAACACTGAAGCTTTCTTT	CAWSVKSPENTEAFF
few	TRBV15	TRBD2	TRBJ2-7	TGTGCCACCACGTCGACTTGGCGGGAGGGCCTCACGGGCGAGCAGTACTTC	CATTSTWREGLTGEQYF
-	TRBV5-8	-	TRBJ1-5	TGTGCCAGCAGCTTGGTCAGGGAGGGAGGTCAGCCCCAGCATTTT	CASSLVREGGQPQHF
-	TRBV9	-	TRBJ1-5	TGTGCCAGCAGCCCGACAGGTTCGCGACAGCCCCAGCATTTT	CASSPTGSRQPQHF
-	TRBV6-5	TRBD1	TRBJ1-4	TGTGCCAGCAGTTACTTTCCGGGACAGGGAGGTGAAAAACTGTTTTTT	CASSYFPGQGGEKLFF
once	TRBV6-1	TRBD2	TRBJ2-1	TGTGCCAGCAGTGAACCCGCGGGACTAGCCTACAATGAGCAGTTCTTC	CASSEPAGLAYNEQFF
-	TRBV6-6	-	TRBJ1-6	TGTGCCAGCAGTGTAACAACAGGGATAAATTCACCCCTCCACTTT	CASSVTTGINSPLHF
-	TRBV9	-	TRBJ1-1	TGTGCCAGCAGCGTAGGGTCGGGGAACACTGAAGCTTTCTTT	CASSVGSGNTEAFF
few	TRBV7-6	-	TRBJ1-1	TGTGCCAGCAGCCCTGGACAGTTAAGCTCTGAAGCTTTCTTT	CASSPGQLSSEAFF
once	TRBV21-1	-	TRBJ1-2	TGTGCCAGCGAAATTCGGAGGAACTATGGCTACACCTTC	CASEIRRNYGYTF
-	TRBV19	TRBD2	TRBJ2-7	TGTGCCAGTAGTGCTAGCGGTTCCTACGAGCAGTACTTC	CASSASGSYEQYF
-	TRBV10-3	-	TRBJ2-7	TGTGCCATCAGTACTCCTAGGGGATACGAGCAGTACTTC	CAISTPRGYEQYF
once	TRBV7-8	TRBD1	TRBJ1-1	TGTGCCAGCAGCTTCGGACAGGGGAACACTGAAGCTTTCTTT	CASSFGQGNTEAFF
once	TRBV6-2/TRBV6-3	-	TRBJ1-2	TGTGCCAGCAGCCAACCGGGACACTTCTATGGCTACACCTTC	CASSQPGHFYGYTF
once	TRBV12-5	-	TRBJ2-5	TGTGCTAGTGGTTTGGTCTGGCTGAACCAAGAGACCCAGTACTTC	CASGLVWLNQETQYF
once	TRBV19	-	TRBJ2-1	TGTGCCAGTAGTAAGGGCGGGCCTAGCTCCTACAATGAGCAGTTCTTC	CASSKGGPSSYNEQFF
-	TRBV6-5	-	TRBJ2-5	TGTGCCAGCAGTTACTCGAGGTCGAGCCTGTGGGAGACCCAGTACTTC	CASSYSRSSLWETQYF
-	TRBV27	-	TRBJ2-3	TGTGCCAGCAGTACCAACAGGGCAGATACGCAGTATTTT	CASSTNRADTQYF
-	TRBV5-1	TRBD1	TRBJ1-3	TGCGCCAGCAGCTTGGCTGAGACAGGGAGAAGCACCATATATTTT	CASSLAETGRSTIYF
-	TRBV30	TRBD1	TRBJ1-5	TGTGCCTGGAGTACCCGACAGGGCGGTCAGCCCCAGCATTTT	CAWSTRQGGQPQHF
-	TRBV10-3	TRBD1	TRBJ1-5	TGTGCCATCAGTGACCCAGGGGGCCAGCCCCAGCATTTT	CAISDPGGQPQHF
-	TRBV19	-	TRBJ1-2	TGTGCCAGTCGACAATGGCAGTCCTATGGCTACACCTTC	CASRQWQSYGYTF
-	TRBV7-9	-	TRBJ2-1	TGTGCCAGCAGCTTAGATCTATACAATGAGCAGTTCTTC	CASSLDLYNEQFF